One and the same sample provided the 31 T cell receptor beta chains below, sequenced in a study of OX40 agonist ivuxolimab in advanced cancers. Repertoires were generated with immunoSEQ multiplex PCR, while TCRdb's copy carries only in-frame clones and drops some. Altogether fewer than 85,000 clones are present, 85% being singletons, with the ten largest covering 1.5% to 2%. Source: CD4+ or CD8+ T cells sorted from blood, taken in a trial of the OX40 agonist ivuxolimab. The receptors were gathered from an adult with an advanced solid tumor such as melanoma, head and neck, liver or kidney cancer.

V gene TRBV27 combines with J gene TRBJ1-1; D uncertain. The CDR3 consists of 16 residues. V lost 2 bases and J 2 bases, leaving 15 bases between the germline ends. Germline-derived CDR1 and CDR2 are MNHEY and SMNVEV (reference sequence). CDR3 DNA: TGTGCCAGCAGTTTAGAATTGCCCCCACCCAACACTGAAGCTTTCTTT. Translated: CASSLELPPPNTEAFF.

The chain joins TRBV9 to TRBJ2-5, with a tentative D call TRBD2 (6 bases). The germline V and J ends were trimmed by 4 bases and 5 bases, with 15 bases remaining between them. The germline V gene encodes CDR1 SGDLS and CDR2 YYNGEE. This CDR3 is built from 14 residues. The CDR3 reads CASSLLAVGETQYF. The CDR3 bases are TGTGCCAGCAGCCTATTAGCGGTTGGGGAGACCCAGTACTTC.

This chain connects TRBV14 to TRBJ2-2, with no clear D. The V gene lost 4 bases and the J gene lost 4 bases, with 7 bases spanning the gap. The CDR3 is 13 residues long. Germline V gene lookup returns CDR1 SGHDN and CDR2 FVKESK. The chain's CDR3 is CASSPYRTGELFF. The CDR3 bases are TGTGCCAGCAGCCCCTACCGCACCGGGGAGCTGTTTTTT.

The V call is TRBV7-2, the J call TRBJ2-7; 12 bases agree with TRBD2. V lost 2 bases to trimming and J lost 5 bases; unmatched junction nucleotides: 4. The CDR3 has 15 residues. CDR1 is SGHTA, CDR2 FQGNSA, per germline. The CDR3 here is CASSLLWTSGDEQYF. The CDR3 coding sequence is TGTGCCAGCAGCTTACTCTGGACTAGCGGGGACGAGCAGTACTTC.

V gene TRBV7-9 combines with J gene TRBJ2-4, with D maybe TRBD1 (6 bases). Trimming removed 4 bases at V and 5 bases at J, with 18 bases between. The length of the CDR3 is 16 residues. Germline values: CDR1 SEHNR, CDR2 FQNEAQ (reference sequence). CDR3 in DNA: TGTGCCAGCAGCTCATCGCTATGGGGGCCACAAAACATTCAGTACTTC. Translated: CASSSSLWGPQNIQYF.

This rearrangement joins TRBV5-1 to TRBJ2-1; TRBD2 matches 9 bases. Germline-derived CDR1 and CDR2 are SGHRS and YFSETQ. The CDR3 is made up of 16 amino acids. V shed 0 bases and J 7 bases; nucleotides not matched to a gene: 8. CDR3 sequence (DNA): TGCGCCAGCAGCTTGGAGGCGGGGGGGCCGGAAAATGAGCAGTTCTTC. Amino acid sequence: CASSLEAGGPENEQFF. Variable domain in full (rest from reference TRBV5-1 and TRBJ2-1): KAGVTQTPRYLIKTRGQQVTLSCSPISGHRSVSWYQQTPGQGLQFLFEYFSETQRNKGNFPGRFSGRQFSNSRSEMNVSTLELGDSALYLCASSLEAGGPENEQFFGPGTRLTVL.

Only one count was recorded for this clone. V gene TRBV18 combines with J gene TRBJ2-7; TRBD1 might be the D (6 bases). V was pared by 6 bases and J by 0 bases, with 12 bases between. Per the germline V gene, CDR1 is KGHSH and CDR2 is LQKENI. This CDR3 has 14 residues. In nucleotides, the CDR3 is TGTGCCAGCTCCAACAGGGCCTCCTCCTACGAGCAGTACTTC. Its translation: CASSNRASSYEQYF.

This clone was counted a few times. V usage is TRBV2 and J usage is TRBJ2-2, with D possibly called TRBD1 or TRBD2 (5 bases each). CDR3 size: 14 residues. Germline V gene data show CDR1 as SNHLY and CDR2 as FYNNEI. Trimming left V 8 bases short and J 7 bases short, with 17 bases between. CDR3 loop: CASGPGTQIGELFF. CDR3 DNA sequence: TGTGCCAGCGGTCCCGGGACGCAGATCGGGGAGCTGTTTTTT.

This clone turned up a few times. Here the CDR3 DNA reads TGTGCCAGCAGCCTGGGCCGGGGGCAAGCCGGGGAGCTGTTTTTT. Amino acids: CASSLGRGQAGELFF. V is TRBV7-9 and J is TRBJ2-2; D possibly matches TRBD1 or TRBD2 (6 bases each). V was cut by 5 bases and J by 6 bases, with 16 bases left in between. The CDR3 contains 15 residues. In germline, CDR1 is SEHNR, CDR2 FQNEAQ (reference sequence).

The CDR3 DNA is TGTGCCAGCTCACCCTGGACAGGGGTGAGCTCTGGGGCCAACGTCCTGACTTTC. Amino acids: CASSPWTGVSSGANVLTF. The chain joins TRBV18 to TRBJ2-6, with 9 bases matching TRBD1. V lost 3 bases and J lost 0; bases outside the gene matches: 6. Germline assignment: CDR1 KGHSH and CDR2 LQKENI. The CDR3 extends over 18 amino acids.

This rearrangement joins TRBV7-2 to TRBJ2-5; D is unclear. The V end was cut by 1 base, the J end by 0 bases, with 3 bases between. CDR1 and CDR2 from the germline V gene are SGHTA and FQGNSA. This CDR3 is built from 13 residues. The chain's CDR3 is CASSLGDQETQYF. The CDR3 DNA sequence: TGTGCCAGCAGCTTAGGCGACCAAGAGACCCAGTACTTC.

The chain is built from TRBV6-6 and TRBJ2-1; a possible D gene is TRBD1 (6 bases). Deletions cut 6 bases from V and 6 bases from J, with 12 bases between. This CDR3 has 13 amino acids. Germline V gene data show CDR1 as MNHNY and CDR2 as SVGAGI (reference sequence). DNA for the CDR3: TGTGCCAGCAGAACCACAGGGCGCAATGAGCAGTTCTTC. It is translated as CASRTTGRNEQFF.

The chain couples TRBV7-2 to TRBJ2-7; the match to TRBD2 covers 12 bases. The ends lost 5 bases at V and 5 bases at J; junction bases unmatched: 7. CDR3 length: 15 residues. The germline gives CDR1 SGHTA, CDR2 FQGNSA. This CDR3 reads CASSITSGGSNEQYF. In DNA form, the CDR3 reads TGTGCCAGCAGCATAACTAGCGGGGGGAGCAACGAGCAGTACTTC.

The chain couples TRBV30 to TRBJ1-2, with D hard to call. CDR1 GTSNPN and CDR2 SVGIG come from the germline V gene (reference sequence). V lost 4 bases and J lost 0, with 15 bases in between. CDR3 length: 15 amino acids. CDR3 sequence reads: CAWNRPAFSNYGYTF. The CDR3 DNA reads TGTGCCTGGAACCGGCCAGCCTTCTCTAACTATGGCTACACCTTC.

This clone was counted once. The chain joins TRBV4-1 to TRBJ2-5; TRBD2 matches at 12 bases. This CDR3 region has 16 residues. Looked up from germline, CDR1 is MGHRA and CDR2 is YSYEKL. With 0 bases clipped from V and 9 bases from J, the junction kept 8 bases outside the gene matches. CDR3 DNA: TGCGCCAGCAGCCAAGAGGCTAGCGGGAGGGTTGGGGCCCAGTACTTC. Protein: CASSQEASGRVGAQYF.

The table lists this clone with a few counts. J is TRBJ1-2 and V is TRBV6-1; D gene unclear. Germline CDR1 MNHNS, CDR2 SASEGT. V was trimmed by 2 bases and J by 6 bases, leaving 16 bases between them. CDR3 length equals 15 residues. The CDR3 DNA is TGTGCCAGCAGTGAACTGGGCAGGACTTCGGATGGCTACACCTTC. It is translated as CASSELGRTSDGYTF.

V usage is TRBV11-2 and J usage is TRBJ2-3; D is perhaps TRBD1 (5 bases). Germline lookup yields CDR1 SGHAT and CDR2 FQNNGV. Trimming removed 2 bases from V and 1 base from J, with 7 bases in between. The length of the CDR3 is 14 residues. CDR3 region: CASSLSRGTDTQYF. CDR3 bases: TGTGCCAGCAGCTTAAGCAGGGGCACAGATACGCAGTATTTT.

The chain is built from TRBV18 and TRBJ2-3; D remains ambiguous. V dropped 3 bases and J dropped 6 bases, with 10 bases sitting between them. CDR3 size: 13 residues. The germline V gene has CDR1 KGHSH and CDR2 LQKENI. CDR3 coding DNA: TGTGCCAGCTCACCTTCCTTTGGCGATACGCAGTATTTT. It codes for CASSPSFGDTQYF.

The rearrangement joins TRBV25-1 to TRBJ2-7; D call uncertain. In germline, CDR1 is MGHDK, CDR2 SYGVNS. CDR3 length equals 12 residues. The V and J ends lost 1 base and 8 bases respectively, with 9 bases between them. DNA for the CDR3: TGTGCCAGCAGTGAATCGCAGAGAAAGCAGTACTTC. This gives the protein CASSESQRKQYF.

The genes are TRBV28 and TRBJ2-6, with D tentatively TRBD1 or TRBD2 (6 bases each). This CDR3 is built from 15 residues. Germline loops: CDR1 MDHEN, CDR2 SYDVKM. The V end was cut by 4 bases, the J end by 4 bases, with 11 bases between. Here the CDR3 DNA reads TGTGCCAGCAGTTCGGGGGCGCGAGGGGCCAACGTCCTGACTTTC. This codes for CASSSGARGANVLTF.

The chain employs TRBV29-1 and TRBJ2-1; TRBD1 agrees at 10 bases. The CDR3 has 15 residues. V shed 0 bases and J 4 bases; nucleotides not matched to a gene: 3. Germline assignment: CDR1 SQVTM and CDR2 ANQGSEA. CDR3 coding DNA: TGCAGCGTTGAAGAAAGGGGACAGGGGTACAATGAGCAGTTCTTC. It specifies CSVEERGQGYNEQFF.

This clone was detected only a few times. The chain combines TRBV2 with TRBJ2-7; possible D gene TRBD2, 6 bases. Germline CDR1 reads SNHLY; CDR2 reads FYNNEI. The V and J ends lost 4 bases and 3 bases respectively, with 10 bases between them. The CDR3 has 13 residues. DNA for the CDR3: TGTGCCAGCAGTGTGAGGCGGGACTACGAGCAGTACTTC. Its translation: CASSVRRDYEQYF.

This rearrangement joins TRBV7-8 to TRBJ1-1; TRBD1 might be the D (5 bases). CDR1 and CDR2 from the germline V gene are SGHVS and FQNEAQ. Between the trimmed V and J ends, which lost 1 base and 5 bases, there was a span of 20 bases. This CDR3 spans 17 amino acids. CDR3: CASSLEAVPGPWTEAFF. CDR3 coding DNA: TGTGCCAGCAGCTTAGAGGCGGTCCCAGGGCCGTGGACTGAAGCTTTCTTT.

The chain is built from TRBV6-6 and TRBJ2-7; no definite D call. V lost 5 bases and J lost 2, with 16 bases in between. The germline CDR1 and CDR2 sequences are MNHNY and SVGAGI (reference sequence). The CDR3 spans 15 residues. The CDR3 DNA is TGTGCCAGCAGTGGAACCGGGTCAGGACCCTACGAGCAGTACTTC. It is translated as CASSGTGSGPYEQYF.

V usage is TRBV5-4 and J usage is TRBJ1-6; D ambiguous. The CDR3 runs to 13 residues. The germline V gene has CDR1 SGHNT and CDR2 YYREEE (reference sequence). Trimming pared 4 bases from V and 11 bases from J, leaving 13 bases between. CDR3 amino acids: CASSLGSLTPLHF. The CDR3 DNA is TGTGCCAGCAGCCTCGGGTCATTAACACCCCTCCACTTT.

The rearrangement links TRBV7-9 to TRBJ2-5; TRBD1 aligns across 10 bases. The end of the DNA is better explained by TRBJ2-7, so the J call may be wrong. Looked up from germline, CDR1 is SEHNR and CDR2 is FQNEAQ (reference sequence). The CDR3 runs to 16 residues. CDR3 region: CASSTYTGTGDDEQYF. The DNA of the CDR3 is TGTGCCAGCAGCACGTACACCGGGACAGGGGACGACGAGCAGTACTTC.

The chain recombines TRBV5-1 with TRBJ2-5; D possibly uses TRBD1 or TRBD2 (5 bases each). Trimming pared 4 bases from V and 4 bases from J, leaving 17 bases between. Germline-derived CDR1 and CDR2 are SGHRS and YFSETQ. The CDR3 has 15 residues. The DNA of the CDR3 is TGCGCCAGCAGCCCCGGGACCGCTAGGGCAGAGACCCAGTACTTC. Amino acids: CASSPGTARAETQYF.

Sample share makes this clone medium-sized. The CDR3 here is CASSLVPDRNYEQYF. The CDR3, as DNA: TGCGCCAGCAGCTTGGTCCCGGACAGGAACTACGAGCAGTACTTC. The chain joins TRBV5-1 to TRBJ2-7, with 7 bases matching TRBD1. V gave up 0 bases and J gave up 3 bases; unmatched junction bases: 6. CDR3 size: 15 residues. CDR1 and CDR2 (germline): SGHRS, YFSETQ.

The chain has TRBV21-1 and TRBJ2-7; the D call in the table, TRBD1, was not verified against the DNA. TRBV21-1 is marked as a pseudogene. The CDR3 runs to 17 residues. The CDR3 sequence is CASSKGSAGGAPYEQYF. CDR3 sequence (DNA): TGTGCCAGCAGCAAAGGTTCAGCAGGGGGCGCCCCGTACGAGCAGTACTTC.

The rearrangement joins TRBV19 to TRBJ1-4, with D unresolved. Germline values: CDR1 LNHDA, CDR2 SQIVND (reference sequence). V lost 8 bases to trimming and J lost 6 bases, with 16 bases between them. This CDR3 is 14 amino acids long. The DNA of the CDR3 is TGTGCCAGTTCTAGGACCTATTTGGATGAAAAACTGTTTTTT. Translated: CASSRTYLDEKLFF.

The chain links TRBV5-1 to TRBJ1-1, with 7 bases fitting TRBD1. After removal of 2 bases from V and 0 bases from J, the junction contained 4 bases not matched to a gene. The CDR3 extends over 15 amino acids. Germline loops: CDR1 SGHRS, CDR2 YFSETQ. The CDR3 nucleotides are TGCGCCAGCAGCTTTTCCGGGACAGTGAACACTGAAGCTTTCTTT. Translation gives CASSFSGTVNTEAFF.